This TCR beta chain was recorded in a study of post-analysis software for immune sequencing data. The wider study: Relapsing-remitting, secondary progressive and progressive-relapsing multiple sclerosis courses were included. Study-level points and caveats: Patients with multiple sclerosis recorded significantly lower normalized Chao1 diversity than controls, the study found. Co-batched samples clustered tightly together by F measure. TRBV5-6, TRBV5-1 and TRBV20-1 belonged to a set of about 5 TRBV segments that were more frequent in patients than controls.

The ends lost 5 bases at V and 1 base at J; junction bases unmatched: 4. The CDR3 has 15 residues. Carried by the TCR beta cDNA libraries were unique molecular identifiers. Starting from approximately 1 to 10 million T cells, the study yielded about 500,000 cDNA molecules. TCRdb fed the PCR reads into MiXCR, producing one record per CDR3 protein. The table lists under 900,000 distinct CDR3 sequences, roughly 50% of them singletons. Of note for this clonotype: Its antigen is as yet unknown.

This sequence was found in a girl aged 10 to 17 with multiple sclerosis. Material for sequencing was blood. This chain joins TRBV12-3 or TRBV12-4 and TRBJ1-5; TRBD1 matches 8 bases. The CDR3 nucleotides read TGTGCCAGCAGTATGACAGGGGAAAGCAATCAGCCCCAGCATTTT. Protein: CASSMTGESNQPQHF.